This T cell receptor (beta chain) was documented in a study of cytomegalovirus exposure and HLA in healthy donors. In the PCR, 60 Vbeta and 13 Jbeta primers were used. Clones were read by immunoSEQ multiplex PCR, and TCRdb kept only the in-frame ones, dropping some. The table has about 140,000 clones, 88% seen once; the top ten hold around 0.51%. CDR3 length equals 14 residues. Germline CDR1 SGHDN, CDR2 FVKESK. Trimming cost V 3 bases and J 6 bases, with 12 bases left between them. Sequencing used PBMCs. The V call is TRBV14, the J call TRBJ2-4; possibly TRBD1 for D (6 bases). This clonotype was sampled from a woman between 40 and 50 years old in good health and CMV-seronegative. This chain's CDR3 is CASSQSGVGNIQYF. Here the CDR3 DNA reads TGTGCCAGCAGCCAGTCAGGGGTGGGAAACATTCAGTACTTC.